The 16 T cell receptor beta chains given below trace back to one sample, sequenced in a study of human T cells and chemical hapten exposure. Time point specified: pre-sensitization, week 0. Sample treatment: therapeutic diphenylcyclopropenone sensitization with weekly scalp DPC. A single record per CDR3 protein comes from TCRdb applying MiXCR to the RACE reads. The data contain approximately 320,000 distinct CDR3 sequences, 4.5% to 5.5% of them seen just once; the ten biggest clones take up approximately 8.2%. Sequenced here: whole blood, sampled in connection with sensitization to the hapten diphenylcyclopropenone (DPC). These receptors were obtained from a woman younger than 35 with alopecia areata. Some clones in this sample may be carry-over from other donors' samples.

This clonotype was seen a handful of times. The rearrangement uses TRBV7-9 and TRBJ1-2; the match to TRBD1 covers 9 bases. The CDR3 is made up of 15 amino acids. From germline, CDR1 is SEHNR and CDR2 FQNEAQ (reference sequence). V lost 3 bases to trimming and J lost 4 bases; unmatched junction nucleotides: 6. The CDR3 reads CASSFADRGFYGYTF. Written as DNA, the CDR3 is TGTGCCAGCAGCTTTGCGGACAGGGGTTTCTATGGCTACACCTTC.

Many counts were recorded for this clonotype. The rearrangement links TRBV5-7 to TRBJ1-2, with D uncertain. TRBV5-7 is labeled an ORF, and its function is uncertain. CDR3 length: 10 amino acids. Trimming shortened V by 2 bases and J by 12 bases, and 8 bases separated the two germline ends. CDR3 sequence (DNA): TGTGCCAGCAGCTTTTCGGTCGACACCTTC. Translating it yields CASSFSVDTF.

In this sample, this clonotype turned up a few times. The chain is built from TRBV5-1 and TRBJ1-4; 10 positions match TRBD1. Germline trimming cut 3 bases from V and 8 bases from J; bases unmatched to any gene: 7. The CDR3 consists of 15 residues. CDR1 and CDR2 (germline): SGHRS, YFSETQ. The CDR3 loop is CASSSQGQGSEKLFF. DNA of the CDR3: TGCGCCAGCAGCTCGCAGGGACAGGGGAGCGAAAAACTGTTTTTT.

This clonotype was detected many times. The chain recombines TRBV12-3 or TRBV12-4 with TRBJ1-1; D gene unclear. This CDR3 is 14 amino acids long. V was pared by 5 bases and J by 2 bases, with 12 bases between. CDR3 in amino acids: CASSPPWGNTEAFF. CDR3 sequence (DNA): TGTGCCAGCAGTCCACCTTGGGGAAACACTGAAGCTTTCTTT.

The chain joins TRBV19 to TRBJ1-5; D possibly corresponds to TRBD1 (6 bases). CDR1 is LNHDA, CDR2 SQIVND, per germline (reference sequence). Trimming shortened V by 5 bases and J by 5 bases, and 13 bases separated the two germline ends. The CDR3 is made up of 14 amino acids. CDR3 region: CASSADSVYQPQHF. Written as DNA, the CDR3 is TGTGCCAGTAGTGCGGACAGTGTTTATCAGCCCCAGCATTTT. The full variable domain, completed using reference TRBV19 and TRBJ1-5, is DGGITQSPKYLFRKEGQNVTLSCEQNLNHDAMYWYRQDPGQGLRLIYYSQIVNDFQKGDIAEGYSVSREKKESFPLTVTSAQKNPTAFYLCASSADSVYQPQHFGDGTRLSIL.

In this sample, this clonotype turned up a few times. The DNA of the CDR3 is TGTGCCATCAGTGACCAGCGGGGCCGCACAGATACGCAGTATTTT. This codes for CAISDQRGRTDTQYF. This chain links TRBV10-3 with TRBJ2-3; 7 nucleotides align to TRBD2. The CDR3 extends over 15 amino acids. With V trimmed by 3 bases and J by 1 base, 4 bases remained unmatched. CDR1 and CDR2 (germline): ENHRY, SYGVKD.

The rearrangement links TRBV27 to TRBJ2-7; 7 positions match TRBD1. The CDR3 contains 17 residues. CDR1 is MNHEY and CDR2 is SMNVEV in the germline V gene (reference sequence). V gave up 0 bases and J gave up 1 base; unmatched junction bases: 9. This CDR3 is CASSLSPTGYSSYEQYF. The CDR3 region has the DNA TGTGCCAGCAGTTTATCGCCGACAGGGTACAGTTCCTACGAGCAGTACTTC.

The chain employs TRBV6-2 or TRBV6-3 and TRBJ1-4; TRBD1 might be the D (5 bases). CDR1 and CDR2 (germline): MNHEY, SVGEGT. Trimming left V 6 bases short and J 0 bases short, with 17 bases between. The CDR3 is made up of 17 amino acids. Written as DNA, the CDR3 is TGTGCCAGCAGCACAGACAGAAAACCAGCAACTAATGAAAAACTGTTTTTT. This sequence encodes CASSTDRKPATNEKLFF.

This clonotype has ten or more counts. V is TRBV3-1 and J is TRBJ2-5; D uncertain. Germline lookup yields CDR1 LGHDT and CDR2 YNNKEL (reference sequence). There are 12 residues in the CDR3. V gave up 3 bases and J gave up 0 bases, with 2 bases separating them. The CDR3 DNA sequence: TGTGCCAGCAGCCAGTACCAAGAGACCCAGTACTTC. Translated: CASSQYQETQYF.

CDR3 region: CSAVRDRDSMNTDTQYF. The DNA for the CDR3 is TGCAGCGCTGTTCGGGACAGGGACTCAATGAACACAGATACGCAGTATTTT. The chain links TRBV29-1 to TRBJ2-3, with TRBD1 matching over 9 bases. Germline V gene sequence: CDR1 SQVTM, CDR2 ANQGSEA. The CDR3 contains 17 residues. The V and J ends lost 7 bases and 2 bases, in that order; junction bases with no gene match: 16.

This clonotype came up many times. The chain couples TRBV18 to TRBJ1-1; a possible D gene is TRBD1 (6 bases). Trimming pared 2 bases from V and 4 bases from J, leaving 11 bases between. CDR1 and CDR2 (germline): KGHSH, LQKENI. This CDR3 is 14 amino acids long. The CDR3 region has the DNA TGTGCCAGCTCACCAGGGGGGCCGGGCACTGAAGCTTTCTTT. Encoded protein: CASSPGGPGTEAFF.

This clonotype was recorded a few times. The chain carries TRBV7-2 and TRBJ2-7, with TRBD2 identical over 7 bases. The CDR3 is 14 residues long. Trimming cost V 5 bases and J 0 bases; bases outside gene matches: 4. Germline V CDR1 and CDR2: SGHTA, FQGNSA. In DNA form, the CDR3 reads TGTGCCAGCAGCCGGGACTACGTCTCCTACGAGCAGTACTTC. Translating it yields CASSRDYVSYEQYF.

This clonotype has just a few counts. The V gene is TRBV6-5, the J gene TRBJ1-1, with 7 bases identical to TRBD1. With 0 bases clipped from V and 8 bases from J, the junction kept 6 bases outside the gene matches. The germline CDR1 and CDR2 sequences are MNHEY and SVGAGI. The CDR3 totals 14 residues. DNA of the CDR3: TGTGCCAGCAGTTACTCGACAGGGAGGGGGGAAGCTTTCTTT. Its translation: CASSYSTGRGEAFF.

This clonotype showed up just a few times. The J gene is TRBJ2-5, the V gene TRBV20-1; D may match TRBD1 or TRBD2 (6 bases each). Germline V gene lookup returns CDR1 DFQATT and CDR2 SNEGSKA (reference sequence). This CDR3 has 14 amino acids. V lost 5 bases, J lost 3 bases, and 16 bases lay in between. CDR3 in DNA: TGCAGTGCTGGTGGGGGGCGTGACGAAGAGACCCAGTACTTC. It translates to CSAGGGRDEETQYF.

The V and J genes are TRBV10-3 and TRBJ1-3; D possibly corresponds to TRBD1 (6 bases). The length of the CDR3 is 14 residues. Trimming removed 4 bases from V and 4 bases from J, with 11 bases in between. Germline assignment: CDR1 ENHRY and CDR2 SYGVKD. In DNA form, the CDR3 reads TGTGCCATCAGTGCTTGGACAGAAGGAAACACCATATATTTT. It translates to CAISAWTEGNTIYF.

This clonotype was recorded at least ten times. The chain uses TRBV12-3 or TRBV12-4 and TRBJ1-5; 12 positions match TRBD1. The V gene end was trimmed by 4 bases and the J gene end by 7 bases; junction bases not matched to a gene: 11. This CDR3 region has 17 residues. In nucleotides, the CDR3 is TGTGCCAGCAGTTATACACCGGGACAGGGGGCCGGGCAGCCCCAGCATTTT. Translation: CASSYTPGQGAGQPQHF.